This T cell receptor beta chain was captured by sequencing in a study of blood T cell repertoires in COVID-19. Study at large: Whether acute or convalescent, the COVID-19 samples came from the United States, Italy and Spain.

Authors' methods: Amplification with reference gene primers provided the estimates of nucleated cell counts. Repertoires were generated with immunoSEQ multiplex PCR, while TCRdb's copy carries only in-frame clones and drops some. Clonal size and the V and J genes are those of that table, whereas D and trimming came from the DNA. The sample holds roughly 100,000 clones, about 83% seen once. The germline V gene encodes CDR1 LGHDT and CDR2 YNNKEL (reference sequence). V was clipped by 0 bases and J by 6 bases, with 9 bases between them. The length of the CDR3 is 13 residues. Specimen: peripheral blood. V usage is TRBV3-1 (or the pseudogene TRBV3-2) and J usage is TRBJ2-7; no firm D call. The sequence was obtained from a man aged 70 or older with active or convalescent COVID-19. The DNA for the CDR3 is TGTGCCAGCAGCCAAGAGAGGCCCCGCGAGCAGTACTTC. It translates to CASSQERPREQYF.